Detailed here is one T cell receptor beta chain. The protocol was immunoSEQ multiplex PCR, while the TCRdb copy is restricted to in-frame clones and leaves out a portion. Here the sample spans tens of thousands of clones, 80% being singletons. This sample was included in a study of T cells in localized non-small cell lung cancer. Germline V gene sequence: CDR1 LNHDA, CDR2 SQIVND (reference sequence). V was trimmed by 7 bases and J by 0 bases, leaving 10 bases between them. CDR3 length: 14 residues. The sequence derives from a female donor of 60 years or more with stage I lung adenocarcinoma. The rearrangement uses TRBV19 and TRBJ1-3, with D hard to call. Sequenced material: peripheral blood, taken before any cancer treatment. In nucleotides, the CDR3 is TGTGCCAGTAACCTTCGATACTCTGGAAACACCATATATTTT. Protein sequence: CASNLRYSGNTIYF.